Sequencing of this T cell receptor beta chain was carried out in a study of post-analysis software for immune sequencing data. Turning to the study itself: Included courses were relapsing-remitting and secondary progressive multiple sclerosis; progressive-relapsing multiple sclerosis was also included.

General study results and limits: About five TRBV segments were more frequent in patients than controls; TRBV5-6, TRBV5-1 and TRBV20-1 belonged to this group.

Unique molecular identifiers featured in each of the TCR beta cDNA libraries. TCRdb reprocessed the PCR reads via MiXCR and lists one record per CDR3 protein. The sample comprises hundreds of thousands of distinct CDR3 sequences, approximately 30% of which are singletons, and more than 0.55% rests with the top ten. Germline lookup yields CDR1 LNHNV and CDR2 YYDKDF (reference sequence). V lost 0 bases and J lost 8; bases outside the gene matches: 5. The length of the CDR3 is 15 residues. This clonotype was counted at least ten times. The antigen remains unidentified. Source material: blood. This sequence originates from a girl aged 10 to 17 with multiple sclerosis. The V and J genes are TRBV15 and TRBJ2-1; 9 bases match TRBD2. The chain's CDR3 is CATSRDSGRGHEQFF. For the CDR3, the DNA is TGTGCCACCAGCAGAGATAGCGGGAGAGGGCATGAGCAGTTCTTC. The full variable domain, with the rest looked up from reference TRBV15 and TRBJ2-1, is DAMVIQNPRYQVTQFGKPVTLSCSQTLNHNVMYWYQQKSSQAPKLLFHYYDKDFNNEADTPDNFQSRRPNTSFCFLDIRSPGLGDTAMYLCATSRDSGRGHEQFFGPGTRLTVL.